These 23 T cell receptor beta chains originate from one sample sequenced in a study of T cell repertoires in cytomegalovirus infection (dated by TCRdb to 2018 to 2020). Their recognized antigens are unknown. Interpreted using the paper, the treatment or condition label stands for: in vitro stimulation with specific CMV peptide epitopes to enrich CMV-specific T cells. Sequencer: Illumina HiSeq 1500. The public reads were reprocessed in TCRdb via fastp at Q25 and MiXCR, keeping in-frame beta chains. CDR3 protein sequences are deduplicated, and each keeps its most common genes and DNA. The sample table holds some 200,000 distinct CDR3 sequences, of which around 35% were seen once. The ten largest clones capture roughly three fifths of the sample. This specimen consisted of CD8+ T cells from cultured PBMCs, obtained from culture after CMV antigen stimulation. These receptors all stem from a human donor in good health (CMV status not recorded). Some clones in this sample may be carry-over from other donors' samples.

The J gene is TRBJ2-1, the V gene TRBV6-6; the match to TRBD1 covers 8 bases. The CDR3 is 18 residues long. The junction had 11 bases not matched to a gene; V was cut back by 4 bases and J by 0 bases. CDR1 MNHNY and CDR2 SVGAGI come from the germline V gene (reference sequence). Written as DNA, the CDR3 is TGTGCCAGCAGTTCTCGCGGGACAGGCTCGAGCTCCTACAATGAGCAGTTCTTC. Encoded protein: CASSSRGTGSSSYNEQFF.

This sequence joins TRBV19 and TRBJ1-5, with 9 nucleotides matching TRBD1. From germline, CDR1 is LNHDA and CDR2 SQIVND (reference sequence). Losses at the gene ends were 5 bases for V and 4 bases for J; bases not matched to a gene: 9. The length of the CDR3 is 16 residues. CDR3 bases: TGTGCCAGTAGTTCCTCCGGGACAGGGTATAATCAGCCCCAGCATTTT. Translated, it gives CASSSSGTGYNQPQHF. Full variable domain (rest looked up from reference TRBV19 and TRBJ1-5): DGGITQSPKYLFRKEGQNVTLSCEQNLNHDAMYWYRQDPGQGLRLIYYSQIVNDFQKGDIAEGYSVSREKKESFPLTVTSAQKNPTAFYLCASSSSGTGYNQPQHFGDGTRLSIL.

J is TRBJ2-1 and V is TRBV11-1; D unclear. Trimming removed 8 bases at V and 6 bases at J, with 11 bases between. Per the germline V gene, CDR1 is SGHAT and CDR2 is FQDESV (reference sequence). The CDR3 has 12 residues. The CDR3 loop is CASEPYPNEQFF. The DNA of the CDR3 is TGTGCCAGCGAGCCGTACCCCAATGAGCAGTTCTTC.

The DNA of the CDR3 is TGTGCCAGCAGCCCTACCGTCCGAAACTATGGCTACACCTTC. It encodes CASSPTVRNYGYTF. This rearrangement joins TRBV7-9 to TRBJ1-2; D unresolved. From germline, CDR1 is SEHNR and CDR2 FQNEAQ (reference sequence). This CDR3 comprises 14 residues. V was clipped by 5 bases and J by 2 bases, with 12 bases between them.

This chain joins TRBV7-9 and TRBJ2-1; 10 bases are shared with TRBD2. This CDR3 has 16 residues. The germline V gene encodes CDR1 SEHNR and CDR2 FQNEAQ (reference sequence). Germline trimming cut 5 bases from V and 4 bases from J; bases unmatched to any gene: 8. CDR3 in amino acids: CASSRRLAGVYNEQFF. The DNA for the CDR3 is TGTGCCAGCAGCCGGCGTCTAGCGGGGGTTTACAATGAGCAGTTCTTC.

The chain uses TRBV4-2 and TRBJ2-1; 8 bases map to TRBD2. This CDR3 is built from 16 residues. V lost 0 bases, J lost 4 bases, and 5 bases stayed unmatched. From germline, CDR1 is LGHNA and CDR2 YNFKEQ. The CDR3 spells CASSQDDGRAYNEQFF. DNA for the CDR3: TGTGCCAGCAGCCAAGATGACGGGAGGGCTTACAATGAGCAGTTCTTC.

The gene calls are TRBV28 and TRBJ1-5, with 10 bases matching TRBD1. The CDR3 is made up of 15 amino acids. Germline V gene lookup returns CDR1 MDHEN and CDR2 SYDVKM. J was trimmed by 2 bases and V by 5 bases; bases with no gene match: 3. CDR3 loop: CASSGDRGRNQPQHF. In DNA form, the CDR3 reads TGTGCCAGCAGTGGGGACAGGGGTCGCAATCAGCCCCAGCATTTT. Together with reference TRBV28 and TRBJ1-5, the CDR3 gives the full variable domain: DVKVTQSSRYLVKRTGEKVFLECVQDMDHENMFWYRQDPGLGLRLIYFSYDVKMKEKGDIPEGYSVSREKKERFSLILESASTNQTSMYLCASSGDRGRNQPQHFGDGTRLSIL.

J is TRBJ2-2 and V is TRBV28; 9 bases are shared with TRBD2. The V gene's germline CDR1 is MDHEN and CDR2 SYDVKM. Losses at the gene ends were 5 bases for V and 4 bases for J; bases not matched to a gene: 11. The CDR3 has 17 amino acids. The CDR3 reads CASSPALSGSITGELFF. CDR3 nucleotides: TGTGCCAGCAGTCCCGCCCTTAGCGGGAGTATCACCGGGGAGCTGTTTTTT.

The rearrangement links TRBV28 to TRBJ1-5; 8 bases agree with TRBD1. V lost 4 bases and J lost 3; bases outside the gene matches: 2. Germline CDR1 reads MDHEN; CDR2 reads SYDVKM. The CDR3 contains 14 residues. The CDR3 loop is CASSSTGDNQPQHF. The CDR3 region has the DNA TGTGCCAGCAGTTCGACAGGGGACAATCAGCCCCAGCATTTT.

This clonotype was counted a few times. This rearrangement joins TRBV6-6 to TRBJ1-3, with D possibly being TRBD1 (6 bases). V was pared by 5 bases and J by 0 bases, with 11 bases between. In germline, CDR1 is MNHNY, CDR2 SVGAGI (reference sequence). The CDR3 contains 15 residues. CDR3 loop: CASSEGGTSGNTIYF. The CDR3 DNA follows: TGTGCCAGCAGTGAGGGGGGGACCTCTGGAAACACCATATATTTT.

The chain recombines TRBV27 with TRBJ1-1, with D possibly matching TRBD1 (5 bases). V lost 6 bases and J lost 3, with 14 bases in between. This CDR3 is 14 amino acids long. CDR1 and CDR2 from the germline V gene are MNHEY and SMNVEV (reference sequence). The DNA of the CDR3 is TGTGCCAGCAGGCGTTCGGGACGGGACACTGAAGCTTTCTTT. Its translation is CASRRSGRDTEAFF.

V and J are TRBV9 and TRBJ2-4; 7 nucleotides match TRBD2. This CDR3 has 12 residues. Unmatched junction bases numbered 4, after V lost 6 bases and J lost 7 bases. Germline V gene sequence: CDR1 SGDLS, CDR2 YYNGEE. CDR3 protein: CASTPGGNIQYF. CDR3 sequence (DNA): TGTGCCAGCACCCCCGGGGGGAACATTCAGTACTTC.

This clonotype occurred a few times. The rearrangement links TRBV5-4 to TRBJ2-5; D gene unclear. Germline V gives CDR1 SGHNT, CDR2 YYREEE (reference sequence). The CDR3 is 13 amino acids. V lost 5 bases, J lost 0 bases, and 8 bases lay in between. Here the CDR3 reads CASSHRDQETQYF. The CDR3 nucleotides are TGTGCCAGCAGTCACAGAGACCAAGAGACCCAGTACTTC. The full variable domain, in which reference TRBV5-4 and TRBJ2-5 provide the parts outside the CDR3, is ETGVTQSPTHLIKTRGQQVTLRCSSQSGHNTVSWYQQALGQGPQFIFQYYREEENGRGNFPPRFSGLQFPNYSSELNVNALELDDSALYLCASSHRDQETQYFGPGTRLLVL.

The chain joins TRBV13 to TRBJ2-7; 7 nucleotides match TRBD1. This CDR3 is 14 amino acids long. Germline trimming cut 1 base from V and 3 bases from J; bases unmatched to any gene: 3. In germline, CDR1 is PRHDT, CDR2 FYEKMQ (reference sequence). CDR3 nucleotides: TGTGCCAGCAGCTTAGATACAGGGGACTACGAGCAGTACTTC. Translated: CASSLDTGDYEQYF.

This rearrangement joins TRBV20-1 to TRBJ2-7; D is ambiguous. V lost 4 bases and J lost 5, with 12 bases in between. This CDR3 region has 12 residues. CDR1 is DFQATT and CDR2 is SNEGSKA in the germline V gene (reference sequence). CDR3 DNA: TGCAGTGCTAAAGAGGTGGCTAACGAGCAGTACTTC. It codes for CSAKEVANEQYF.

The chain is built from TRBV27 and TRBJ2-7, with D possibly matching TRBD1 (5 bases). CDR3 length equals 14 residues. With 8 bases removed from V and 2 bases from J, the gap between germline ends came to 16 bases. Per the germline V gene, CDR1 is MNHEY and CDR2 is SMNVEV (reference sequence). The DNA for the CDR3 is TGTGCCAGCCGACCGGCAGGGTGGGCCTACGAGCAGTACTTC. Its translation is CASRPAGWAYEQYF.

The rearrangement links TRBV28 to TRBJ2-3; 12 bases are shared with TRBD1. CDR1 and CDR2 from the germline V gene are MDHEN and SYDVKM. This CDR3 contains 18 residues. With V trimmed by 5 bases and J by 2 bases, 11 bases remained unmatched. The CDR3 nucleotides are TGTGCCAGCAGTGACCGGGACAGGGGGCGGTTGGACACAGATACGCAGTATTTT. Its protein is CASSDRDRGRLDTDTQYF.

This clonotype was recorded many times. V is TRBV7-2 and J is TRBJ2-2, with D maybe TRBD2 (6 bases). CDR3 length: 12 residues. Germline V gene sequence: CDR1 SGHTA, CDR2 FQGNSA. Trimming took off 8 bases at V and 4 bases at J, with 8 bases between the two ends. CDR3: CASYSGTGELFF. CDR3 DNA sequence: TGTGCCAGCTATAGCGGCACCGGGGAGCTGTTTTTT.

Of note for this clonotype: The junction departs from germline at one end; a sequencing error may be responsible. The gene calls are TRBV7-6 and TRBJ1-5; maybe TRBD1 (6 bases). CDR1 SGHVS and CDR2 FNYEAQ come from the germline V gene. This CDR3 has 15 amino acids. CDR3 residues: CASSSGSGGYQPQRF. The CDR3 DNA reads TGTGCCAGCAGCTCAGGGTCGGGGGGCTATCAGCCCCAGCGTTTT.

This clonotype has ten or more counts. The rearrangement uses TRBV4-1 and TRBJ2-1; a possible D gene is TRBD2 (6 bases). The CDR3 contains 16 residues. Per germline, CDR1 MGHRA and CDR2 YSYEKL. V was clipped by 0 bases and J by 8 bases, with 17 bases between them. CDR3 amino acids: CASSQDGGSMVYEQFF. CDR3 DNA: TGCGCCAGCAGCCAAGATGGGGGGAGCATGGTCTATGAGCAGTTCTTC.

This clonotype was seen only a few times. The genes are TRBV27 and TRBJ2-7; either TRBD1 or TRBD2 may fit D (5 bases each). The CDR3 extends over 14 amino acids. V was clipped by 8 bases and J by 0 bases, with 14 bases between them. Germline V CDR1 and CDR2: MNHEY, SMNVEV (reference sequence). DNA of the CDR3: TGTGCCAGCCGCCCCCGGGACGGCTCCTACGAGCAGTACTTC. It codes for CASRPRDGSYEQYF.

This clonotype was detected only a few times. DNA of the CDR3: TGCAGTGCTATTAAACCAGAGCGCACAGATACGCAGTATTTT. Its translation is CSAIKPERTDTQYF. The genes are TRBV20-1 and TRBJ2-3; D is uncertain. The CDR3 runs to 14 residues. With 4 bases removed from V and 1 base from J, the gap between germline ends came to 12 bases. Per the germline V gene, CDR1 is DFQATT and CDR2 is SNEGSKA (reference sequence).

The chain employs TRBV27 and TRBJ2-1; TRBD2 matches at 11 bases. There are 18 residues in the CDR3. Germline V gene sequence: CDR1 MNHEY, CDR2 SMNVEV (reference sequence). V shed 2 bases, J shed 0 bases, and the junction held 6 bases outside the gene matches. The CDR3 reads CASSLNPGLAGSYNEQFF. The CDR3 nucleotides read TGTGCCAGCAGTTTAAATCCCGGACTAGCGGGCTCCTACAATGAGCAGTTCTTC.